These T cell receptor beta chains were read from a single sample in a study of OX40 agonist ivuxolimab in advanced cancers. TCRdb's table, derived via immunoSEQ multiplex PCR, lists solely in-frame clones and lacks some. Altogether some 86,000 clones are present, 90% to 95% being singletons, with the ten largest covering about 10%. Sequenced material: CD4+ or CD8+ T cells sorted from blood, taken in a trial of the OX40 agonist ivuxolimab. Receptor source: an adult with an advanced solid tumor such as melanoma, head and neck, liver or kidney cancer. Each CDR3 is given with its conserved first and last residue. D genes are given only for firm matches. Part of the rows lack a size; the others show once, few, many or a class for expanded clones.

D gene: -; V gene: TRBV29-1; clone size: -; J gene: TRBJ1-2; CDR3 protein: CSVESFNPGYTF; CDR3 DNA: TGCAGCGTTGAATCCTTCAACCCTGGCTACACCTTC
D gene: -; V gene: TRBV6-1; clone size: once; J gene: TRBJ1-4; CDR3 protein: CAARQVEKLFF; CDR3 DNA: TGTGCCGCCCGACAGGTTGAAAAACTGTTTTTT
D gene: TRBD2; V gene: TRBV4-1; clone size: -; J gene: TRBJ2-3; CDR3 protein: CASSWRGEDTQYF; CDR3 DNA: TGCGCCAGCAGCTGGCGGGGGGAAGATACGCAGTATTTT
D gene: -; V gene: TRBV9; clone size: once; J gene: TRBJ1-5; CDR3 protein: CASSVGVSNQPQHF; CDR3 DNA: TGTGCCAGCAGCGTAGGGGTAAGCAATCAGCCCCAGCATTTT
D gene: TRBD2; V gene: TRBV7-2; clone size: once; J gene: TRBJ2-7; CDR3 protein: CASSPGLAASYEQYF; CDR3 DNA: TGTGCCAGCAGCCCAGGACTAGCGGCCTCCTACGAGCAGTACTTC
D gene: -; V gene: TRBV7-2; clone size: -; J gene: TRBJ1-5; CDR3 protein: CASSLGFAGFNQPQHF; CDR3 DNA: TGTGCCAGCAGCTTAGGATTTGCTGGGTTCAATCAGCCCCAGCATTTT
D gene: -; V gene: TRBV9; clone size: once; J gene: TRBJ1-1; CDR3 protein: CASSPQGGGTNTEAFF; CDR3 DNA: TGTGCCAGCAGCCCTCAAGGAGGGGGAACGAACACTGAAGCTTTCTTT
D gene: TRBD2; V gene: TRBV27; clone size: once; J gene: TRBJ2-1; CDR3 protein: CASKGIGTSSYNEQFF; CDR3 DNA: TGTGCCAGCAAGGGGATCGGGACTAGCTCCTACAATGAGCAGTTCTTC
D gene: TRBD1; V gene: TRBV18; clone size: few; J gene: TRBJ1-2; CDR3 protein: CASSPGTEYGYTF; CDR3 DNA: TGTGCCAGCTCACCCGGGACAGAGTATGGCTACACCTTC
D gene: -; V gene: TRBV5-4; clone size: once; J gene: TRBJ1-4; CDR3 protein: CASSLRFATNEKLFF; CDR3 DNA: TGTGCCAGCAGCTTGCGGTTTGCAACTAATGAAAAACTGTTTTTT
D gene: -; V gene: TRBV11-2; clone size: -; J gene: TRBJ2-7; CDR3 protein: CASSPTGYEQYF; CDR3 DNA: TGTGCCAGCAGCCCTACAGGATACGAGCAGTACTTC
D gene: -; V gene: TRBV7-9; clone size: -; J gene: TRBJ2-2; CDR3 protein: CASSLLANTGELFF; CDR3 DNA: TGTGCCAGCAGCTTACTAGCAAACACCGGGGAGCTGTTTTTT
D gene: TRBD2; V gene: TRBV11-2; clone size: -; J gene: TRBJ2-2; CDR3 protein: CASSLLRWEAGIGTGELFF; CDR3 DNA: TGTGCCAGCAGCCTGCTGAGGTGGGAAGCGGGAATTGGCACCGGGGAGCTGTTTTTT
D gene: TRBD1; V gene: TRBV28; clone size: -; J gene: TRBJ2-2; CDR3 protein: CASSSLDRGTNTGELFF; CDR3 DNA: TGTGCCAGCAGCTCCCTCGACAGGGGTACGAACACCGGGGAGCTGTTTTTT
D gene: -; V gene: TRBV19; clone size: -; J gene: TRBJ1-5; CDR3 protein: CASSPSTGLEPQHF; CDR3 DNA: TGTGCCAGTAGTCCGAGCACGGGGCTCGAGCCCCAGCATTTT
D gene: TRBD1; V gene: TRBV7-6; clone size: -; J gene: TRBJ2-2; CDR3 protein: CASSFQTGDSSGELFF; CDR3 DNA: TGTGCCAGCAGCTTTCAGACAGGGGACTCATCCGGGGAGCTGTTTTTT
D gene: -; V gene: TRBV19; clone size: -; J gene: TRBJ2-1; CDR3 protein: CASRSVGSYNEQFF; CDR3 DNA: TGTGCCAGTAGAAGCGTTGGCTCCTACAATGAGCAGTTCTTC
D gene: -; V gene: TRBV7-2; clone size: -; J gene: TRBJ1-1; CDR3 protein: CASSPEGWGTEAFF; CDR3 DNA: TGTGCCAGCAGCCCCGAAGGGTGGGGCACTGAAGCTTTCTTT
D gene: -; V gene: TRBV4-3; clone size: -; J gene: TRBJ1-2; CDR3 protein: CASSPHPGYGYTF; CDR3 DNA: TGCGCCAGCAGCCCACACCCGGGGTATGGCTACACCTTC
D gene: -; V gene: TRBV7-3; clone size: -; J gene: TRBJ2-7; CDR3 protein: CASSFSDSPREQCF; CDR3 DNA: TGTGCCAGCAGCTTTTCGGATAGTCCCCGCGAGCAGTGCTTC
D gene: TRBD1; V gene: TRBV7-8; clone size: -; J gene: TRBJ2-7; CDR3 protein: CASSWTGSYEQYF; CDR3 DNA: TGTGCCAGCAGCTGGACAGGGTCCTACGAGCAGTACTTC
D gene: -; V gene: TRBV28; clone size: few; J gene: TRBJ2-3; CDR3 protein: CASSPTDTQYF; CDR3 DNA: TGTGCCAGCAGTCCCACAGATACGCAGTATTTT
D gene: -; V gene: TRBV6-1; clone size: -; J gene: TRBJ2-1; CDR3 protein: CASGATPYNEQFF; CDR3 DNA: TGTGCCAGCGGGGCGACACCATACAATGAGCAGTTCTTC
D gene: -; V gene: TRBV6-1; clone size: -; J gene: TRBJ2-7; CDR3 protein: CASSEWGSSYEQYF; CDR3 DNA: TGTGCCAGCAGTGAATGGGGTTCGTCCTACGAGCAGTACTTC
D gene: -; V gene: TRBV18; clone size: -; J gene: TRBJ1-4; CDR3 protein: CASSLEDEKLFF; CDR3 DNA: TGTGCCAGCTCACTCGAAGATGAAAAACTGTTTTTT
D gene: TRBD2; V gene: TRBV7-2; clone size: -; J gene: TRBJ2-5; CDR3 protein: CASSLVGTSSEYQETQYF; CDR3 DNA: TGTGCCAGCAGCTTAGTAGGGACTAGCTCAGAGTACCAAGAGACCCAGTACTTC
D gene: TRBD2; V gene: TRBV5-4; clone size: -; J gene: TRBJ2-3; CDR3 protein: CASSASGNGLKDTQYF; CDR3 DNA: TGTGCCAGCAGCGCTAGCGGGAACGGCCTGAAAGATACGCAGTATTTT
D gene: -; V gene: TRBV27; clone size: -; J gene: TRBJ2-1; CDR3 protein: CASANDVAYNEQFF; CDR3 DNA: TGTGCCAGCGCTAATGACGTAGCCTACAATGAGCAGTTCTTC
D gene: -; V gene: TRBV19; clone size: -; J gene: TRBJ2-1; CDR3 protein: CASSMGSNEQFF; CDR3 DNA: TGTGCCAGTAGTATGGGGAGCAACGAGCAGTTCTTC
D gene: -; V gene: TRBV5-1; clone size: -; J gene: TRBJ2-7; CDR3 protein: CASSPGLSSYEQYF; CDR3 DNA: TGCGCCAGCAGCCCGGGCCTTAGCTCCTACGAGCAGTACTTC
D gene: -; V gene: TRBV15; clone size: -; J gene: TRBJ2-7; CDR3 protein: CATSRARGNEQYF; CDR3 DNA: TGTGCCACCAGCAGAGCCCGGGGAAACGAGCAGTACTTC
D gene: -; V gene: TRBV19; clone size: -; J gene: TRBJ2-7; CDR3 protein: CASRVRGANEQYF; CDR3 DNA: TGTGCCAGTAGGGTCAGGGGGGCCAACGAGCAGTACTTC
D gene: -; V gene: TRBV27; clone size: -; J gene: TRBJ2-3; CDR3 protein: CASSLSATDTQYF; CDR3 DNA: TGTGCCAGCAGTTTATCAGCCACAGATACGCAGTATTTT
D gene: -; V gene: TRBV7-9; clone size: -; J gene: TRBJ2-1; CDR3 protein: CASSDRDSRDNEQFF; CDR3 DNA: TGTGCCAGCAGCGACCGGGACTCCCGAGACAATGAGCAGTTCTTC
D gene: TRBD1; V gene: TRBV7-9; clone size: once; J gene: TRBJ2-7; CDR3 protein: CASTNGHRTGFHEQYF; CDR3 DNA: TGTGCCAGCACTAATGGCCACCGGACAGGGTTCCACGAGCAGTACTTC
D gene: TRBD2; V gene: TRBV4-3; clone size: -; J gene: TRBJ2-1; CDR3 protein: CASALGGSSYNEQFF; CDR3 DNA: TGCGCCAGCGCCCTAGGCGGGAGCTCCTACAATGAGCAGTTCTTC
D gene: -; V gene: TRBV30; clone size: -; J gene: TRBJ2-1; CDR3 protein: CAWSVQDNEQFF; CDR3 DNA: TGTGCCTGGAGTGTCCAGGACAATGAGCAGTTCTTC
D gene: -; V gene: TRBV7-9; clone size: -; J gene: TRBJ1-1; CDR3 protein: CASRGITGSAEAFF; CDR3 DNA: TGTGCCAGCAGGGGGATCACGGGGTCAGCTGAAGCTTTCTTT
D gene: -; V gene: TRBV28; clone size: -; J gene: TRBJ2-7; CDR3 protein: CASSSYRHTYEQYF; CDR3 DNA: TGTGCCAGCAGTTCTTACCGGCACACCTACGAGCAGTACTTC
D gene: TRBD1; V gene: TRBV27; clone size: -; J gene: TRBJ1-5; CDR3 protein: CASSPQGARGQPQHF; CDR3 DNA: TGTGCCAGCAGTCCTCAGGGGGCTCGCGGTCAGCCCCAGCATTTT